This T cell receptor beta chain was sequenced for a study of early T cells in non-severe SARS-CoV-2 infection. Study overall: Bulk RNA isolated from unsorted whole blood underwent sequencing; chains were not paired.

Trimming pared 0 bases from V and 6 bases from J, leaving 11 bases between. Germline lookup yields CDR1 LGHNA and CDR2 YSLEER. The CDR3 runs 14 residues. General study results and limits: There was a bias toward anti-spike CD8 responses in VDJdb matching, which missed private and CD4 specificities.

At least ten counts were recorded for this clonotype. Its target is not known. As part of library construction, unique molecular identifiers were attached to individual cDNA molecules. TCRdb re-analysed the 5' RACE reads in MiXCR, keeping a single row per CDR3 protein. This table has about 30,000 distinct CDR3 sequences, roughly 7% appearing once. This rearrangement joins TRBV4-3 to TRBJ1-2; D not resolved. Sequencing input: whole blood. The receptor's source is an adult who was a healthcare worker with PCR-confirmed SARS-CoV-2 infection or an uninfected control (not recorded which). In DNA form, the CDR3 reads TGCGCCAGCAGCCAAGATGAGGGTTTCAATGGCTACACCTTC. It translates to CASSQDEGFNGYTF.